The entry that follows covers one T cell receptor beta chain sequence. Its antigen is not identified. The data stem from a study of radiotherapy plus CTLA-4 blockade in lung cancer. Whole-study context: Among all patients, 18% showed objective responses, while 30% to 35% had disease control. General study points: Reported findings show early blood T cell clone dynamics, with interferon-beta, best predicted response. An expansion of tumor-derived TCR clones occurred in blood after radiotherapy plus ipilimumab.

Each patient with chemo-refractory metastatic non-small-cell lung cancer was treated with focal radiation plus CTLA-4 blockade using ipilimumab. Clones were sequenced by immunoSEQ multiplex PCR, and TCRdb holds only the in-frame ones, with some missing. The table has fewer than 100,000 clones, less than 85% seen once. The CDR3 extends over 16 amino acids. Germline V gene data show CDR1 as SGHRS and CDR2 as YFSETQ. The V gene lost 0 bases and the J gene lost 0 bases, with 7 bases spanning the gap. The receptor was isolated from a human donor with non-small cell lung cancer who had stable disease on radiotherapy plus ipilimumab. The V gene is TRBV5-1, the J gene TRBJ1-6, with D unresolved. This specimen was peripheral blood, taken from a patient treated with radiotherapy plus ipilimumab. The CDR3 region has the DNA TGCGCCAGCAGCTTGGATGGTAGCTCCTATAATTCACCCCTCCACTTT. Encoded protein: CASSLDGSSYNSPLHF.